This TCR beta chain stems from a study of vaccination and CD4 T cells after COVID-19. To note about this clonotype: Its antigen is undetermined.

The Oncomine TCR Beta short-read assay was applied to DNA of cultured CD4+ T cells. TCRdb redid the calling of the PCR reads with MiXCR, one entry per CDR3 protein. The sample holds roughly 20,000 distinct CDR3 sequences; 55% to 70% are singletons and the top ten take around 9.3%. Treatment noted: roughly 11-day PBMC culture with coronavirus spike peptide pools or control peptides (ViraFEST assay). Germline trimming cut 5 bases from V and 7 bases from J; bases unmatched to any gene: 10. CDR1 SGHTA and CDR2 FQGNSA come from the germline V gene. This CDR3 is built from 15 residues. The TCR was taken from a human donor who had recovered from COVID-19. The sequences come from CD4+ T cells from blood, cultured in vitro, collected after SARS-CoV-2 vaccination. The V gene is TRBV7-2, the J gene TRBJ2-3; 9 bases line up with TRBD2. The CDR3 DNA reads TGTGCCAGCAGCCGCGGGGGGGCCGAGAAATATACGCAGTATTTT. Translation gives CASSRGGAEKYTQYF.